This is a list of T cell receptor beta chains from one sample in a study of blood T cells in healthy people across ages. TCRdb redid the calling of the 5' RACE reads with MiXCR, one entry per CDR3 protein. The repertoire includes about 720,000 distinct CDR3 sequences, about 24% of them detected once, and roughly 22% sits in the top ten. Sequencing was carried out using blood. These receptors were obtained from a man aged 70-80 years in good health. CDR3s leave out the opening cysteine and the closing phenylalanine or tryptophan. Clone size is not always given. Where it is, it says once, few, many or a class for expanded clones.

TRBV20-1	NA	SARDAEGKDTQY
TRBV4-3	NA	ASSQDDRRARLRTGELF
TRBV24-1	NA	AKSHLDRAKNIQY
TRBV20-1	NA	SVAVGEGYT
TRBV20-1	NA	SARDQGNPGSYNSPLH
TRBV5-1	few	ASSLASGGMDEQF
TRBV3-1	NA	ASSQVVPAWGYEQY
TRBV28	NA	ASTPGGGSTGELF
TRBV20-1	few	SARPASTDTQY
TRBV6-6	NA	ASSDRFGDGYT
TRBV6-5	few	ASSYSRGPYNEQF
TRBV12-5	NA	ASGLLLGQGHGYT
TRBV12-3/TRBV12-4	few	ASSLTGSDEQF
TRBV6-2/TRBV6-3	many	ASSFRDRGNTEAF
TRBV20-1	few	SAREAGGYVGNEQF
TRBV28	few	ASSFLEQARGYT
TRBV24-1	NA	ATRGDTEAF
TRBV18	few	ASSEGQGAFGYT
TRBV12-3/TRBV12-4	many	ASSPSGRTDTQY
TRBV3-1	many	ASSLDYYEQY
TRBV7-6	many	ASSLGVLAAKETQY
TRBV2	NA	ASSPGRQYEQY
TRBV4-3	NA	ASSQEVGEAF
TRBV29-1	many	SVRWTGQGYT
TRBV11-2	few	ASSLAPGTEAF
TRBV7-6	few	ASSGRADTQY
TRBV20-1	NA	SARIEDYGYT
TRBV7-9	NA	ASSLERSSYNEQF
TRBV12-3/TRBV12-4	NA	ASSLTRVRGTGELF
TRBV15	few	AINRSPGSLETQY
TRBV7-9	few	ASSLSGGYSYEQY
TRBV13	NA	ASSLGKRASGVYEQY
TRBV6-1	NA	ASSNHRGPTNEKLF
TRBV19	NA	ASSIDLGAVSYNEQF
TRBV15	many	ATSRGKGVTDTQY
TRBV7-2	many	ASSLVPGLNTGELF
TRBV28	few	ASCTGTETFTLH
TRBV29-1	few	SVRQLGDTQY
TRBV3-1	few	ASSPRALRNEQF
TRBV12-3/TRBV12-4	NA	ASSLSSSYNSPLH
TRBV29-1	few	SVQLAGVDIQY
TRBV5-5	few	ASSLEGYGNQPQH
TRBV12-3/TRBV12-4	NA	ASSWLQGNYGYT
TRBV20-1	NA	SAAQLGQPQH